A single TCR beta chain is shown here with its context. It was RNA transcripts that yielded the amplified TCR beta CDR3 regions. The TCR CDR3 was amplified in a first-round RT-PCR using the HTBI primer set. TCRdb used MiXCR to reprocess the multiplex PCR reads, holding one entry per CDR3 protein. The sample holds around 340,000 distinct CDR3 sequences; about a sixth are singletons and the top ten take 30% to 35%. The record originates from a study of T cells in Graves' hyperthyroidism and ophthalmopathy. The ends lost 7 bases at V and 3 bases at J; junction bases unmatched: 9. Germline CDR1 is SGHKS and CDR2 is YYEKEE (reference sequence). This CDR3 is built from 14 residues.

The chain uses TRBV5-5 and TRBJ2-5, with 7 bases matching TRBD2. The sequence was collected from a woman younger than 45 with Graves' hyperthyroidism that later progressed to Graves' ophthalmopathy. Sequenced sample: blood. The CDR3, as DNA: TGTGCCAGCTCACCCTGGGGGGGTGAAGAGACCCAGTACTTC. Translated, it gives CASSPWGGEETQYF.